The sequence of this T cell receptor (beta chain) was determined in a study of blood T cell repertoires in COVID-19. The CDR3 consists of 14 residues. V gave up 5 bases and J gave up 3 bases; unmatched junction bases: 1. Germline lookup yields CDR1 MNHEY and CDR2 SMNVEV (reference sequence). Clones were sequenced by immunoSEQ multiplex PCR, and TCRdb holds only the in-frame ones, with some missing. The sample records fewer than 250,000 clones, 86% being singletons. The sequence came from a man aged 45-65 years with acute or convalescent COVID-19. The chain has TRBV27 and TRBJ2-7; 13 bases match TRBD2. The sample consisted of peripheral blood. CDR3 in DNA: TGTGCCAGCAGTAGACTAGCGGGGGGCTACGAGCAGTACTTC. It yields the protein CASSRLAGGYEQYF.